This paragraph covers one T cell receptor beta chain sequence. This sample was taken from a study of T-cell memory formation after mild COVID-19. TCRdb analysed the 5' RACE reads with MiXCR anew, one entry per CDR3 protein. The data show 450,000 to 650,000 distinct CDR3 sequences, with roughly 22% seen just once and around 12% held by the top ten. The CDR3 is 13 amino acids. From germline, CDR1 is ENHRY and CDR2 SYGVKD. Source material: PBMCs or a T cell subset sorted from them (not recorded which). The chain combines TRBV10-3 with TRBJ1-3, with TRBD1 as a possible D gene (5 bases). The source is an adult woman who had mild COVID-19 (a few samples of this study predate the infection). Cell type and time point are not known. Written as DNA, the CDR3 is TGTGCAACCAACCGGGGGGCTGGAAACACCATATATTTT. Translated, it gives CATNRGAGNTIYF.